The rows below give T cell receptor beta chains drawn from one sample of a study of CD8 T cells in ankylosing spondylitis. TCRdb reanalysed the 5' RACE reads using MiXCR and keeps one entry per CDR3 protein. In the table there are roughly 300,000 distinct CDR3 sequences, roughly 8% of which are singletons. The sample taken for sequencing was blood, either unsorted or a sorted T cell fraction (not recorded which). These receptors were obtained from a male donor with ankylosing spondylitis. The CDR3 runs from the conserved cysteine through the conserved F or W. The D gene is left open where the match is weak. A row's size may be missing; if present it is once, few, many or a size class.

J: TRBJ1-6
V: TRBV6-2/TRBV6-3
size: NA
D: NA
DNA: TGTGCCAGCAGTTACTCCGGGGGAAGGAATTCACCCCTCCACTTT
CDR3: CASSYSGGRNSPLHF

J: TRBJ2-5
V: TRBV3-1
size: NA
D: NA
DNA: TGTGCCAGCAGCCAAGAATATGGGTACCAAGAGACCCAGTACTTC
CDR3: CASSQEYGYQETQYF

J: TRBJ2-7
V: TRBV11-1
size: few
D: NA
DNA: TGTGCCAGCAGCTTACGGGCACAGACCTACGAGCAGTACTTC
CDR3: CASSLRAQTYEQYF

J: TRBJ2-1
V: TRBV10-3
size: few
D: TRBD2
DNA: TGTGCCATCAGTGAGTCGAGACTAGCGGGCTACGAGCAGTTCTTC
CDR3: CAISESRLAGYEQFF

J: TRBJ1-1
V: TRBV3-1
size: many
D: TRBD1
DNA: TGTGCCAGCAGCGTGGACAGGCCGGGCACTGAAGCTTTCTTT
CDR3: CASSVDRPGTEAFF

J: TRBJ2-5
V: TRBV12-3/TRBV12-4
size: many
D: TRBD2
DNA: TGTGCCAGCAGGCCCCCGGGACTAAAACAAGAGACCCAGTACTTC
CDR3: CASRPPGLKQETQYF

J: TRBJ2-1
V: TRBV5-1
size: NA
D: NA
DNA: TGCGCCAGCAGCCTGGGATCAGGGGGCGGGAGCTCCTACAATGAGCAGTTCTTC
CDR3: CASSLGSGGGSSYNEQFF

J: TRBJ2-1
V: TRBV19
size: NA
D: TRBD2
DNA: TGTGCCAGTAGTATAGCTAGGGGAGGGTACAATGAGCAGTTCTTC
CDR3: CASSIARGGYNEQFF

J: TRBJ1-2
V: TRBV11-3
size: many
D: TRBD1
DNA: TGTGCCAGCAGCGGACGGGACAGGGGTGGTGGCTACACCTTC
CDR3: CASSGRDRGGGYTF

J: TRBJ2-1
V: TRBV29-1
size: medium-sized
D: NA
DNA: TGCAGCGTGGTAGGGCTACTTGACAATGAGCAGTTCTTC
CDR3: CSVVGLLDNEQFF

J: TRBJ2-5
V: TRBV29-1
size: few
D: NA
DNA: TGCAGCGTTGCCCTGGCCTCTCAAGAGACCCAGTACTTC
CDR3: CSVALASQETQYF

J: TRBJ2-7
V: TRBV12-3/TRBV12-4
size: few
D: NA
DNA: TGTGCCAGCAGTGGCTACGTACACGAGCAGTACTTC
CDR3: CASSGYVHEQYF

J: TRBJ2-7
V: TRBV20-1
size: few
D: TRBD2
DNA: TGCAGTGCTAGTGCTAGCGGGAGGATCTACGAGCAGTACTTC
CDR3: CSASASGRIYEQYF

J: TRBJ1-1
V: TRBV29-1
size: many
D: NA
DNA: TGCAGCGTTCACACCTGGGCGGTAGAAGCTTTCTTT
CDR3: CSVHTWAVEAFF

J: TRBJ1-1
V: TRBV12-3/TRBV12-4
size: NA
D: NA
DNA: TGTGCCAGCAGCCATACCAGGGCTTCTGAAGCTTTCTTT
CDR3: CASSHTRASEAFF

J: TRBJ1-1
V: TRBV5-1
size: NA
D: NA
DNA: TGCGCCAGCAGCACCCGGACAGTTCTGGGATCTGAAGCTTTCTTT
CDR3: CASSTRTVLGSEAFF

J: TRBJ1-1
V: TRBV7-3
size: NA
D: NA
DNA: TGTGCCAGCAGCTTAAAACGACGGCGGGACAAAGCTTTCTTT
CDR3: CASSLKRRRDKAFF

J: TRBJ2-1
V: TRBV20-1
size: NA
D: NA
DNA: TGCAGTGCTAGTAGTTTTTCCAGGGAGCAGTTCTTC
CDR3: CSASSFSREQFF

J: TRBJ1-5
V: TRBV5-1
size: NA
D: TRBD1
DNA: TGCGCCAGACTACAGGGGGCAGTTCAGCCCCAGCATTTT
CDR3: CARLQGAVQPQHF

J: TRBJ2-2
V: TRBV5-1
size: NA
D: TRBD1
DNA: TGCGCCAGCTCCTCGCAGGGGGCGGACACCGGGGAGCTGTTTTTT
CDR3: CASSSQGADTGELFF

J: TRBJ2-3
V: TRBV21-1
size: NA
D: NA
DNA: TGTGCCAGCAACCCGCCTTGTCGCGGGAGTTCAGATACGCAGTATTTT
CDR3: CASNPPCRGSSDTQYF

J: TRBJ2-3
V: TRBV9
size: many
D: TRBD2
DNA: TGTGCCAGCAGCGAACCACTAGCGGCAGATACGCAGTATTTT
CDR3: CASSEPLAADTQYF

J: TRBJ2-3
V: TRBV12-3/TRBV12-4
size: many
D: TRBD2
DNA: TGTGCCAGCAGTTTAGTAGCGGGACCTAGCACAGATACGCAGTATTTT
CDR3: CASSLVAGPSTDTQYF

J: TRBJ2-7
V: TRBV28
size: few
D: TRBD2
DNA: TGTGCCAGCACCGCTAGCGGGAGTTCCGAGCAGTACTTC
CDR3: CASTASGSSEQYF

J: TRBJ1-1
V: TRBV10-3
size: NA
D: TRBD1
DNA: TGTGCCACCACGGGACAGTTGAACACTGAAGCTTTCTTT
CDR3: CATTGQLNTEAFF

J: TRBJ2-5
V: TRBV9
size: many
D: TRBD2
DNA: TGTGCCAGCAGTCCTCCTAGCGGGAGATGGGAGACCCAGTACTTC
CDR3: CASSPPSGRWETQYF

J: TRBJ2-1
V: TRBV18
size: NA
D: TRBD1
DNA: TGTGCCAGCTCACCACTACAGGGGGGATCCTACAATGAGCAGTTCTTC
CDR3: CASSPLQGGSYNEQFF

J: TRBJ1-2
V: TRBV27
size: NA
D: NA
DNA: TGTGCCAGCAGTTTAAACCCGGCGGATGGCTACACCTTC
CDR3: CASSLNPADGYTF

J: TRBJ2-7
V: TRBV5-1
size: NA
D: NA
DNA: TGCGCCAGCAGCTTGGATCCAGCCAGGTCCTACGAGCAGTACTTC
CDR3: CASSLDPARSYEQYF

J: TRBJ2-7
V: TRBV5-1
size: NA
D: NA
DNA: TGCGCCAGCAGGGAGGGGGACGAGCAGTACTTC
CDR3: CASREGDEQYF

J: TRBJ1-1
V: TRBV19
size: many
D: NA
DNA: TGTGCCAGTATTTTGACAGGAGGATATGGGAACACTGAAGCTTTCTTT
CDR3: CASILTGGYGNTEAFF

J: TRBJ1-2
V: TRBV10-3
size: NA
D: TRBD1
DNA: TGTGCCATCAGTGAGTCGGGACAGGGTTTTGGCTACACCTTC
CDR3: CAISESGQGFGYTF

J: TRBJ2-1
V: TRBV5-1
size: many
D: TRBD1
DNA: TGCGCCAGCAGCAACTCAGGGGGATCCTACAATGAGCAGTTCTTC
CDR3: CASSNSGGSYNEQFF

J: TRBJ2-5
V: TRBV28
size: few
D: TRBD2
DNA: TGTGCCAGCAGTACAAGGGGGACTAGCGGGAGCCAGGATCCGGGAGAGACCCAGTACTTC
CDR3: CASSTRGTSGSQDPGETQYF

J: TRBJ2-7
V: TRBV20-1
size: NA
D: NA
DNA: TGCAGTTCCCCGGGGCGCGGGCCCTACGAGCAGTACTTC
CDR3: CSSPGRGPYEQYF

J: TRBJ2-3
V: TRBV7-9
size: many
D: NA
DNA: TGTGCCAGCAGCTTAGCCCAGGGCGGGCGAATTGATACGCAGTATTTT
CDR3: CASSLAQGGRIDTQYF

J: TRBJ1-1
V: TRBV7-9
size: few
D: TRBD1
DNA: TGTGCCAGCAGCCCGCGGACAGGTATAGACACTGAAGCTTTCTTT
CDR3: CASSPRTGIDTEAFF

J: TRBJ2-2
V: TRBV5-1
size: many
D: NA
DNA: TGCGCCAGCAGCCTCCCGTCGGAGTACGGCGGGGAGCTGTTTTTT
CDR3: CASSLPSEYGGELFF

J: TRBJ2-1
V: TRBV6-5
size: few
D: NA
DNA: TGTGCCAGCAGTTATAGGAGAGGACCCTACAATGAGCAGTTCTTC
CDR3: CASSYRRGPYNEQFF

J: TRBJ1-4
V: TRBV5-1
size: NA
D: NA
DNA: TGCGCCAGCAGCTCCATCGGGATAACCGAAAAACTGTTTTTT
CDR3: CASSSIGITEKLFF

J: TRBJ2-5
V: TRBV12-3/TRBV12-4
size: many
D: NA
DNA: TGTGCCAGCAGTCGTAGCGGACAAGAGACCCAGTACTTC
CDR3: CASSRSGQETQYF

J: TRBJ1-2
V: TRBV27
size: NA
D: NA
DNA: TGTGCCAGCAGCCCATCCCTGGCGATGGGCTACACCTTC
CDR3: CASSPSLAMGYTF